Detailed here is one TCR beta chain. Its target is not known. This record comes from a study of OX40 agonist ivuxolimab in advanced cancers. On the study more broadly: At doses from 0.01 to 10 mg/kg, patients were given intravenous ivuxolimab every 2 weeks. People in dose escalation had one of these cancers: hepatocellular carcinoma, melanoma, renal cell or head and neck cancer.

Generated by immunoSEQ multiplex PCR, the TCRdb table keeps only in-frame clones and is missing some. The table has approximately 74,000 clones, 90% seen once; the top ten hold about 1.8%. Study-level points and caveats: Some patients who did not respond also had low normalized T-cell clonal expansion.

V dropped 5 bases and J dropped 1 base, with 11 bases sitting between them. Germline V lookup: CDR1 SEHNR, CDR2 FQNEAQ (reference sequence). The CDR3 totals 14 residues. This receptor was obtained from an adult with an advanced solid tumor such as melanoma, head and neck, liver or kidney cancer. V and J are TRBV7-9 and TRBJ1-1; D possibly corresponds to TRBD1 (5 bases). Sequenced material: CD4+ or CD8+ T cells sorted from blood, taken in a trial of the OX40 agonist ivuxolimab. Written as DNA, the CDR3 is TGTGCCAGCAGCCCCGGGGGGAGGAACACTGAAGCTTTCTTT. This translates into CASSPGGRNTEAFF.